This T cell receptor (beta chain) was documented in a study of T cells after posttransplantation cyclophosphamide. Clones were read by immunoSEQ multiplex PCR, and TCRdb kept only the in-frame ones, dropping some. The sample has 42,000 or so clones, none seen only once; the top ten hold about 5%. V shed 5 bases and J 9 bases; nucleotides not matched to a gene: 11. The CDR3 extends over 16 amino acids. Looked up from germline, CDR1 is MGHRA and CDR2 is YSYEKL. This clone occurred many times. This receptor was identified in a woman aged 50 to 65 in good health and a related stem cell transplant donor. The chain is built from TRBV4-1 and TRBJ1-6, with 9 bases lining up with TRBD1. The sequenced sample was PBMCs. In DNA, the CDR3 is TGCGCCAGCAGCTCCGGACAGGGGCCCGTCGGTTCACCCCTCCACTTT. Translation gives CASSSGQGPVGSPLHF.